A single sample is the source of the 9 T cell receptor beta chains below, sequenced in a study of blood T cell repertoires in COVID-19. Using immunoSEQ multiplex PCR, the repertoire was profiled, and TCRdb retains in-frame clones only, with some absent. The repertoire holds some 70,000 clones, 70% to 90% seen once, with 2.5% to 3% in the top ten. Material for sequencing was peripheral blood. The receptors originated from a man aged 65 to 85 with active or convalescent COVID-19.

The V and J genes are TRBV19 and TRBJ1-5; maybe TRBD1 (5 bases). Germline V gene lookup returns CDR1 LNHDA and CDR2 SQIVND (reference sequence). Deletions cut 0 bases from V and 4 bases from J, with 10 bases between. This CDR3 spans 15 amino acids. The CDR3 DNA reads as TGTGCCAGTAGTATAGACCGGGGGAGGAATCAGCCCCAGCATTTT. Amino acid sequence: CASSIDRGRNQPQHF. Filled out from reference TRBV19 and TRBJ1-5, the complete variable domain reads DGGITQSPKYLFRKEGQNVTLSCEQNLNHDAMYWYRQDPGQGLRLIYYSQIVNDFQKGDIAEGYSVSREKKESFPLTVTSAQKNPTAFYLCASSIDRGRNQPQHFGDGTRLSIL.

The J gene is TRBJ1-1, the V gene TRBV29-1; 7 bases line up with TRBD1. Germline V gives CDR1 SQVTM, CDR2 ANQGSEA. This CDR3 comprises 15 residues. The J segment lost 0 bases and the V segment lost 5 bases, leaving 9 bases of the junction unmatched. CDR3 bases: TGCAGCGTTCTCGGGACAGCTAGATTGAACACTGAAGCTTTCTTT. Translating it yields CSVLGTARLNTEAFF.

The chain has TRBV19 and TRBJ2-6; 9 bases are shared with TRBD1. This CDR3 is built from 16 residues. From germline, CDR1 is LNHDA and CDR2 SQIVND (reference sequence). Trimming took 4 bases from V and 4 from J; bases not matched to a gene: 5. The CDR3 DNA is TGTGCCAGTAGTAAGCACAGGGGGCTCGGGGCCAACGTCCTGACTTTC. It yields the protein CASSKHRGLGANVLTF.

V and J are TRBV10-3 and TRBJ2-3, with 10 bases matching TRBD2. The CDR3 consists of 14 residues. Germline-derived CDR1 and CDR2 are ENHRY and SYGVKD. With V trimmed by 11 bases and J by 1 base, 6 bases remained unmatched. CDR3 coding DNA: TGTGCCCTCTCCGGGACTAGCGGCACAGATACGCAGTATTTT. Its translation is CALSGTSGTDTQYF.

V and J are TRBV28 and TRBJ2-2; 11 bases line up with TRBD1. Germline V lookup: CDR1 MDHEN, CDR2 SYDVKM. The CDR3 length is 17 residues. V was pared by 4 bases and J by 7 bases, with 11 bases of the junction left unmatched. The CDR3 sequence is CASSSFGQGAKDGELFF. The CDR3 DNA reads as TGTGCCAGCAGTTCCTTTGGACAGGGGGCGAAGGACGGGGAGCTGTTTTTT.

The chain uses TRBV24-1 and TRBJ2-1, with 9 bases aligning to TRBD1. The junction had 6 bases not matched to a gene; V was cut back by 5 bases and J by 8 bases. This CDR3 spans 14 amino acids. Germline CDR1 reads KGHDR; CDR2 reads SFDVKD. The CDR3 sequence is CATSVTGGWDEQFF. DNA for the CDR3: TGTGCCACCAGTGTGACAGGGGGTTGGGATGAGCAGTTCTTC.

V and J are TRBV6-1 and TRBJ1-1; D may be TRBD1 (5 bases). The germline V gene has CDR1 MNHNS and CDR2 SASEGT. The CDR3 spans 17 residues. V lost 1 base and J lost 3, with 18 bases in between. The CDR3 here is CASSEGGGSLRHTEAFF. The CDR3 region has the DNA TGTGCCAGCAGTGAAGGGGGGGGGAGTCTAAGACACACTGAAGCTTTCTTT.

The chain links TRBV7-9 to TRBJ2-1; 12 nucleotides agree with TRBD2. Germline V gene lookup returns CDR1 SEHNR and CDR2 FQNEAQ (reference sequence). This CDR3 spans 16 amino acids. Trimming at V came to 6 bases and at J to 0 bases, leaving 3 bases not matched to a gene. The CDR3 region has the DNA TGTGCCAGCAGACTAGCGGGAGGCCCCTCCTACAATGAGCAGTTCTTC. It specifies CASRLAGGPSYNEQFF.

As DNA, the CDR3 is TGTGCCAGCTTGGGGGGTCTCCTCTCCAATCAGCCCCAGCATTTT. Its protein product is CASLGGLLSNQPQHF. J is TRBJ1-5 and V is TRBV28; D perhaps matches TRBD1 (5 bases). The CDR3 runs 15 residues. The germline CDR1 and CDR2 sequences are MDHEN and SYDVKM. The ends were cut back, 8 bases at V and 3 bases at J, with 17 bases in the middle.